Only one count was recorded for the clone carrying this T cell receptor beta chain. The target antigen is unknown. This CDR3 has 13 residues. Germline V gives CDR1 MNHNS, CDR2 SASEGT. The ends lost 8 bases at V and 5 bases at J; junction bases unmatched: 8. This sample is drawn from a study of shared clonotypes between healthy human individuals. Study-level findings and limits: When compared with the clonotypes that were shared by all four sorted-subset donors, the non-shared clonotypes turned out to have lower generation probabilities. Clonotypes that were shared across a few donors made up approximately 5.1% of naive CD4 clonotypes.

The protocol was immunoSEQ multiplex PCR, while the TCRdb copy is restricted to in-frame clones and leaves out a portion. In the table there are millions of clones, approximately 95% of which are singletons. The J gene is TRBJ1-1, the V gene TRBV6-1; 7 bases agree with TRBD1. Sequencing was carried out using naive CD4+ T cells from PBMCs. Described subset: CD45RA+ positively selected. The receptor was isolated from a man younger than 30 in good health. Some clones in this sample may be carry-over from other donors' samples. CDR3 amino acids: CASSGRGETEAFF. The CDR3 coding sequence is TGTGCCAGCTCAGGCAGGGGGGAGACTGAAGCTTTCTTT.